What follows describes a single TCR beta chain. This entry comes from a study of T cell changes during pregnancy in multiple sclerosis. TCRdb's copy holds only in-frame clones and misses some; the assay was immunoSEQ multiplex PCR. The profile covers around 100,000 clones, with about 91% appearing a single time and 3.1% taken by the ten largest. The TCR was taken from a female donor with multiple sclerosis, enrolled in a pregnancy study. The sequences come from peripheral blood, collected in the second trimester of pregnancy.

CDR3 sequence (DNA): TGTGCCAGCAGTTTAATGGGACAGGGGGCTATGGACTCCTACGAGCAGTACTTC. Its protein product is CASSLMGQGAMDSYEQYF. The rearrangement joins TRBV27 to TRBJ2-7; 12 bases map to TRBD1. Trimming removed 2 bases from V and 0 bases from J; junction bases left unmatched: 8. The length of the CDR3 is 18 residues. Germline V gives CDR1 MNHEY, CDR2 SMNVEV (reference sequence).